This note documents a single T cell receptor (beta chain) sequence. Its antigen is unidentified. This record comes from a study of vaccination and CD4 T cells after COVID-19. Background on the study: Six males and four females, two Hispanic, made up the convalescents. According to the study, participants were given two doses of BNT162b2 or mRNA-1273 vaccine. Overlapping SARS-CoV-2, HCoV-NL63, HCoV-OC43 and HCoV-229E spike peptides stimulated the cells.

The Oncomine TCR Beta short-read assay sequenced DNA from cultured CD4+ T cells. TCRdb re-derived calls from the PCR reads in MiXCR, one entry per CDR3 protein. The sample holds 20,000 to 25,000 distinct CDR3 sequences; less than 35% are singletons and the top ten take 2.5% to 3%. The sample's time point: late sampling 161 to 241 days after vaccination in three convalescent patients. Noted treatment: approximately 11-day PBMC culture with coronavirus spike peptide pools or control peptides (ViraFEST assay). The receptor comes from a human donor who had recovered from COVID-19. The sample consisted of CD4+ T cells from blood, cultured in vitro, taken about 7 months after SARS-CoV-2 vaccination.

The DNA of the CDR3 is TGCGCCAGCAGCCAAGAGTTTGGGGGAACGGGGGTAGATACGCAGTATTTT. This sequence encodes CASSQEFGGTGVDTQYF. This chain uses TRBV4-3 with TRBJ2-3; maybe TRBD2 (6 bases). Germline loops: CDR1 LGHNA, CDR2 YSLEER. This CDR3 is 17 amino acids long. V was shortened by 0 bases and J by 5 bases, with 18 bases between the two germline ends.